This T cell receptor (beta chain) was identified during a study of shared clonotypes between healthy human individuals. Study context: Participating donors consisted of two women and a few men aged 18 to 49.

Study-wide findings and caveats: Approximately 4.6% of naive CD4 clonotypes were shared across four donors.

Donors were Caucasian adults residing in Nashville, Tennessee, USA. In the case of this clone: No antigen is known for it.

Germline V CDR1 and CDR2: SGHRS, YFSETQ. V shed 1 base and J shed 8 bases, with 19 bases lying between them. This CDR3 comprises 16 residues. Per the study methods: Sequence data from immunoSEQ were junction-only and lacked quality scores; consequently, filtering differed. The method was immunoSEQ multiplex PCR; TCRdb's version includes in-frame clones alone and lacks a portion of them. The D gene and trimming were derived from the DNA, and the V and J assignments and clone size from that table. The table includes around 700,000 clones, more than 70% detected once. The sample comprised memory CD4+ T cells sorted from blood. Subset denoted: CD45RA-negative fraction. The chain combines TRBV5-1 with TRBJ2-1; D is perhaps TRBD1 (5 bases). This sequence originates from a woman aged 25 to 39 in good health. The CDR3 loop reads CASSLSQGMHEHEQFF. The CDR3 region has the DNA TGCGCCAGCAGCTTGTCTCAGGGAATGCACGAACATGAGCAGTTCTTC.